These T cell receptor beta chains were read from a single sample in a study of prognosis after radiotherapy for stage I lung cancer. TCRdb reanalysed the multiplex PCR reads using MiXCR and keeps one entry per CDR3 protein. The table has around 30,000 distinct CDR3 sequences, about 31% seen once. This specimen was PBMCs, taken before or after stereotactic body radiation therapy (not recorded which). The origin of the receptors is a donor of 50 years or more with non-small cell lung cancer. The CDR3 runs from the conserved cysteine through the conserved F or W. A D gene is named only where the DNA matches it firmly. Only some rows state a clone size, as once, few, many or a class for expanded clones.

D gene	clone size	J gene	V gene	CDR3 protein	CDR3 DNA
TRBD2	-	TRBJ2-1	TRBV7-9	CATGLAAYNEQFF	TGTGCCACTGGACTAGCAGCCTACAATGAGCAGTTCTTC
TRBD1	many	TRBJ1-2	TRBV19	CASSIEWTGSGYTF	TGTGCCAGTAGTATAGAATGGACAGGGTCTGGCTACACCTTC
-	-	TRBJ2-5	TRBV28	CASTQTFGQLTKLESQETQYF	TGTGCCAGCACTCAAACCTTTGGACAGCTAACCAAGCTGGAATCGCAAGAGACCCAGTACTTC
TRBD2	many	TRBJ2-3	TRBV20-1	CSVSGGSTDTQYF	TGCAGTGTTTCGGGGGGGAGCACAGATACGCAGTATTTT
-	many	TRBJ2-2	TRBV14	CASSPPGAGTGELFF	TGTGCCAGCAGCCCCCCCGGGGCAGGAACCGGGGAGCTGTTTTTT
TRBD2	once	TRBJ2-1	TRBV9	CASSVGGGVWNEQFF	TGTGCCAGCAGCGTAGGGGGGGGGGTGTGGAATGAGCAGTTCTTC
TRBD1	-	TRBJ2-1	TRBV5-1	CASSLGTGHDNEQFF	TGCGCCAGCAGCCTTGGGACAGGGCACGACAATGAGCAGTTCTTC
TRBD1	-	TRBJ1-2	TRBV5-1	CASILVQGNYGYTF	TGCGCCAGCATCCTCGTACAGGGGAACTATGGCTACACCTTC
TRBD2	-	TRBJ2-7	TRBV27	CASIPNGSGTRGEQYF	TGTGCCAGCATCCCCAATGGTAGCGGGACCCGGGGCGAGCAGTACTTC
TRBD1	-	TRBJ1-1	TRBV6-1	CVSSAWTGNGEDTEAFF	TGTGTCAGCAGTGCCTGGACAGGTAATGGGGAGGACACTGAAGCTTTCTTT
-	-	TRBJ1-4	TRBV9	CASSVDLGEREKLFF	TGTGCCAGCAGCGTAGACCTAGGGGAGCGCGAAAAACTGTTTTTT
-	many	TRBJ2-5	TRBV5-1	CASSLRGGETQYF	TGCGCCAGCAGCCTTAGGGGAGGAGAGACCCAGTACTTC
TRBD1	-	TRBJ1-6	TRBV6-2/TRBV6-3	CASRDRAGNSPLHF	TGTGCCAGCAGGGACAGGGCCGGTAATTCACCCCTCCACTTT
TRBD1	-	TRBJ1-5	TRBV6-1	CASGNPGGCQPQHF	TGTGCCAGCGGCAACCCAGGGGGGTGCCAGCCCCAGCATTTT
-	-	TRBJ1-1	TRBV20-1	CSARDSSYPNTEAFF	TGCAGTGCTAGAGATTCGAGCTACCCGAACACTGAAGCTTTCTTT